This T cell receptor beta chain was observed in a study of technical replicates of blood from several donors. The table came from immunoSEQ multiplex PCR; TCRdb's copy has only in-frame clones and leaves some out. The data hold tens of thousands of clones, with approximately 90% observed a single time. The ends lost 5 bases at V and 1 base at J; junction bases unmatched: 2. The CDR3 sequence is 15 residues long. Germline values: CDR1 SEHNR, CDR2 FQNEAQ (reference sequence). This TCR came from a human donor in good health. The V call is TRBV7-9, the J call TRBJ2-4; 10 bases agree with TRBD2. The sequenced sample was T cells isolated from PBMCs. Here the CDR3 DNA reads TGTGCCAGCAGCCGAGCGGGAGGGGCCAAAAACATTCAGTACTTC. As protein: CASSRAGGAKNIQYF.